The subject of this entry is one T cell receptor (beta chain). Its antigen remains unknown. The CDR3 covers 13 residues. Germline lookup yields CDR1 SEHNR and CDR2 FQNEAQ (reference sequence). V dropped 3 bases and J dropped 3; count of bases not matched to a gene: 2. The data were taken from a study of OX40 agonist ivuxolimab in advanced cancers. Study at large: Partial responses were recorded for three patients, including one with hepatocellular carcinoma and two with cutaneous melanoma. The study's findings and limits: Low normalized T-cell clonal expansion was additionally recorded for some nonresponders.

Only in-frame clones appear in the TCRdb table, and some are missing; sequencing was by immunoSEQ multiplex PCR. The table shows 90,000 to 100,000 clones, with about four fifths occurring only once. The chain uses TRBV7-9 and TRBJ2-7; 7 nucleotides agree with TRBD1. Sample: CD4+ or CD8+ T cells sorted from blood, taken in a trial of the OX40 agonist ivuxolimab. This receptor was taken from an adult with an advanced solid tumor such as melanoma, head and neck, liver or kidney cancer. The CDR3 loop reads CASSFGDSYEQYF. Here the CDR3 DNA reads TGTGCCAGCAGCTTCGGGGACAGCTACGAGCAGTACTTC. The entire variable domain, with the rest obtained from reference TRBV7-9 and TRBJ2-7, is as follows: DTGVSQNPRHKITKRGQNVTFRCDPISEHNRLYWYRQTLGQGPEFLTYFQNEAQLEKSRLLSDRFSAERPKGSFSTLEIQRTEQGDSAMYLCASSFGDSYEQYFGPGTRLTVT.